This T cell receptor beta chain emerged from a study of regulatory T cells in long-lasting Graves disease. This clonotype was detected only a few times. According to the study, TCR beta libraries were built with iRepertoire HTBI primers and CDR3-region Arm-PCR. TCRdb re-analysed the multiplex PCR reads in MiXCR, keeping a single row per CDR3 protein. This sample has about 460,000 distinct CDR3 sequences; roughly 22% occur once, and the top ten carry less than 15%. Trimming removed 3 bases at V and 3 bases at J, with 9 bases between. This CDR3 spans 14 amino acids. Germline loops: CDR1 KGHSH, CDR2 LQKENI. Time point in this sample: persistent/refractory GD, antithyroid drugs over 5 years with positive TRAb. PBMC-derived RNA was used for the TCR library.

The chain links TRBV18 to TRBJ1-3; D is unresolved. The TCR was taken from a female donor with Graves disease. Sequenced here: peripheral blood mononuclear cells (PBMCs), sampled when the disease was refractory, from a patient treated with antithyroid drugs. CDR3: CASSPGGLGNTIYF. CDR3 bases: TGTGCCAGCTCACCCGGTGGCCTTGGAAACACCATATATTTT. Drawing the rest from reference TRBV18 and TRBJ1-3, the complete variable domain is NAGVMQNPRHLVRRRGQEARLRCSPMKGHSHVYWYRQLPEEGLKFMVYLQKENIIDESGMPKERFSAEFPKEGPSILRIQQVVRGDSAAYFCASSPGGLGNTIYFGEGSWLTVV.